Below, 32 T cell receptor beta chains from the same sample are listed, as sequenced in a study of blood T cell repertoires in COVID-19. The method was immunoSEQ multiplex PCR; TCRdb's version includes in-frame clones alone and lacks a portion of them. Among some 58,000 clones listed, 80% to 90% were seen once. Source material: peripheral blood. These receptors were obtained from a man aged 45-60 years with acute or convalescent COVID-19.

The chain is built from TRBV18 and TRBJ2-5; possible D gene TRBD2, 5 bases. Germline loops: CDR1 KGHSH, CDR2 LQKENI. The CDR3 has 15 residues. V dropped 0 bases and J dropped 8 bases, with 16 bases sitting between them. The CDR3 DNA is TGTGCCAGCTCACCACCGGCCCCGACTAAATATACCCAGTACTTC. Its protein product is CASSPPAPTKYTQYF.

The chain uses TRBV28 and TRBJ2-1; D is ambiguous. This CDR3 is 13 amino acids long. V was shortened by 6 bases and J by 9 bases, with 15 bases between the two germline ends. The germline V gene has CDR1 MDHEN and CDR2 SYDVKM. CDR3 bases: TGTGCCAGCAGGTTCGGTCGTTCCGGTGAGCAGTTCTTC. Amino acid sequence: CASRFGRSGEQFF.

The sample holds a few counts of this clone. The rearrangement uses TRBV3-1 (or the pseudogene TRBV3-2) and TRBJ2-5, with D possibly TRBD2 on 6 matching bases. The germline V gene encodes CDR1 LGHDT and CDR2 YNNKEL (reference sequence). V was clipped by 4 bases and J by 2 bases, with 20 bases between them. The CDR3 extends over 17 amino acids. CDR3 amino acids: CASSLPTGTPIQETQYF. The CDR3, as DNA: TGTGCCAGCAGCCTGCCAACCGGGACTCCCATTCAAGAGACCCAGTACTTC.

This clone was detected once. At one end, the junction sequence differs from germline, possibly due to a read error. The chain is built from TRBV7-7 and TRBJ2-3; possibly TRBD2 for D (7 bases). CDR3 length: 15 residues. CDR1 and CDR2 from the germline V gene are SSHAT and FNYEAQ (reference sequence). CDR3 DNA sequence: TGTGCTAGCAGCTTAGTTCCGGGGGGCATAGATACGCAGTATTTT. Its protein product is CASSLVPGGIDTQYF.

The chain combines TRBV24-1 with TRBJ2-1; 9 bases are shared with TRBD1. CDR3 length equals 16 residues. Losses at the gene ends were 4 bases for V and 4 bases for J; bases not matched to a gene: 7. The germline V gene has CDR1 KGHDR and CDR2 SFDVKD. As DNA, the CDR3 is TGTGCCACCAGTGAACATAGTGGGACAGGGTACAATGAGCAGTTCTTC. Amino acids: CATSEHSGTGYNEQFF.

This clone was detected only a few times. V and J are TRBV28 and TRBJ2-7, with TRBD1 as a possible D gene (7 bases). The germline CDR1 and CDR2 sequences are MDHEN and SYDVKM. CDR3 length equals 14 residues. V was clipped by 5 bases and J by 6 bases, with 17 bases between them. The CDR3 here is CASSTRQGGSEQYF. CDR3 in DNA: TGTGCCAGCAGTACCAGACAGGGAGGTAGCGAGCAGTACTTC.

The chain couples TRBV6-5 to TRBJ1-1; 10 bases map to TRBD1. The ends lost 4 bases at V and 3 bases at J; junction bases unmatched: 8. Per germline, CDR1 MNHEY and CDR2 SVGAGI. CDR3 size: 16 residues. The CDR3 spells CASSSWDRGWYTEAFF. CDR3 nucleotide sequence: TGTGCCAGCAGTTCCTGGGACAGGGGATGGTACACTGAAGCTTTCTTT.

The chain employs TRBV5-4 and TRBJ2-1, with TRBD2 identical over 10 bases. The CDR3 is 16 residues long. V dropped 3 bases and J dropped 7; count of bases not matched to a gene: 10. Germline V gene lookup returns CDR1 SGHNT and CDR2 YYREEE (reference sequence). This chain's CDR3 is CASSSNSGGANNEQFF. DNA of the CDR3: TGTGCCAGCAGCTCCAACAGCGGGGGGGCAAATAATGAGCAGTTCTTC.

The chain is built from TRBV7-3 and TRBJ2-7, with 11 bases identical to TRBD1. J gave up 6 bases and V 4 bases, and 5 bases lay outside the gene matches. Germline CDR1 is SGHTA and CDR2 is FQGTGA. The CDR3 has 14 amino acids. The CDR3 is CASSSGQGASEQYF. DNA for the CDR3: TGTGCCAGCAGCTCCGGACAGGGGGCGAGCGAGCAGTACTTC.

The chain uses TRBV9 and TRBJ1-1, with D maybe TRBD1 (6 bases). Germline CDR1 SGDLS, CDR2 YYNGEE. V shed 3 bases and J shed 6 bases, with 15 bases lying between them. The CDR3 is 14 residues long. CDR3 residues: CASSEGVPGAEAFF. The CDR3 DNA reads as TGTGCCAGCAGCGAGGGTGTCCCAGGGGCTGAAGCTTTCTTT.

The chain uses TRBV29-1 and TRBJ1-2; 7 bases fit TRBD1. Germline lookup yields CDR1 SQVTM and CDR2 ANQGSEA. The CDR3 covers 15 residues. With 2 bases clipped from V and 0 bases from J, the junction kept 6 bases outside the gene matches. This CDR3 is CSVEHRDSTNYGYTF. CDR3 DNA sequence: TGCAGCGTTGAACACCGGGACAGCACTAACTATGGCTACACCTTC.

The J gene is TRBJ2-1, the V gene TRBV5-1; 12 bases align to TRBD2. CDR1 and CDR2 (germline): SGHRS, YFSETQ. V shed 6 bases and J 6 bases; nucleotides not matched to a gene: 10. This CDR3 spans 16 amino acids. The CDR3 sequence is CASNAAGLAGTNEQFF. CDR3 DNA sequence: TGCGCCAGCAACGCGGCAGGACTAGCGGGAACCAATGAGCAGTTCTTC.

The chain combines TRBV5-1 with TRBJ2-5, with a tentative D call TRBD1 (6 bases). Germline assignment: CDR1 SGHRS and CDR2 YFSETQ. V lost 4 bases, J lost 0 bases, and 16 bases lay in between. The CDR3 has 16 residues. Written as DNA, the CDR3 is TGCGCCAGCAGCCTTGGACAGTCCGCGTACCAAGAGACCCAGTACTTC. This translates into CASSLGQSAYQETQYF.

The CDR3: CASSSRTGSGTDTQYF. The CDR3 DNA reads TGTGCCAGCAGCTCGAGGACAGGCTCTGGCACAGATACGCAGTATTTT. The V and J genes are TRBV11-3 and TRBJ2-3; 7 bases fit TRBD1. The CDR3 spans 16 residues. J lost 1 base, V lost 4 bases, and 8 bases had no gene match. Germline values: CDR1 SGHNT, CDR2 YENEEA.

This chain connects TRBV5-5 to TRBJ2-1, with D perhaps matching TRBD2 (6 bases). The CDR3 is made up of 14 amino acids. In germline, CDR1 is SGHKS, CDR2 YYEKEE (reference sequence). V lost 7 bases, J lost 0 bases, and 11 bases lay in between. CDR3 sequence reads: CASRGVSSYNEQFF. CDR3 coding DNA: TGTGCCAGCCGCGGGGTGAGCTCCTACAATGAGCAGTTCTTC.

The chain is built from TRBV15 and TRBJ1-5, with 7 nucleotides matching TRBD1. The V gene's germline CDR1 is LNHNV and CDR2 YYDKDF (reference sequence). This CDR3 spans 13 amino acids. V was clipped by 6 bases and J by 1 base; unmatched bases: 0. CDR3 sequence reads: CATRDRSNQPQHF. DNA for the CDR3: TGTGCCACCAGGGACAGGAGCAATCAGCCCCAGCATTTT.

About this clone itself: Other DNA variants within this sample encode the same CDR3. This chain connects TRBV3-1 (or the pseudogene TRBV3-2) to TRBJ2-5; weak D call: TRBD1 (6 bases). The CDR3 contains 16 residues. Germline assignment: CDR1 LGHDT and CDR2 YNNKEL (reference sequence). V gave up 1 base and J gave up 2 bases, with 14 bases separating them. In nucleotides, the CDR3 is TGTGCCAGCAGCCAAGGAGGCCCGACAGGACAAGAGACCCAGTACTTC. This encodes CASSQGGPTGQETQYF.

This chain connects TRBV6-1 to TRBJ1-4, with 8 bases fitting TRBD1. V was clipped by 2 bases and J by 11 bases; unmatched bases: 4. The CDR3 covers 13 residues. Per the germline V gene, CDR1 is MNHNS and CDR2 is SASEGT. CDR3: CASSESGQDKLFF. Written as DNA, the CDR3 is TGTGCCAGCAGTGAATCGGGACAGGATAAACTGTTTTTT.

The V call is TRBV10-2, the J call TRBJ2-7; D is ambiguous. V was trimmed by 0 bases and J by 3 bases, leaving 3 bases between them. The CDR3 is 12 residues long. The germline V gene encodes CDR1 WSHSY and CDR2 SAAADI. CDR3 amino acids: CASSESGYEQYF. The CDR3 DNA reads TGCGCCAGCAGTGAGTCCGGCTACGAGCAGTACTTC.

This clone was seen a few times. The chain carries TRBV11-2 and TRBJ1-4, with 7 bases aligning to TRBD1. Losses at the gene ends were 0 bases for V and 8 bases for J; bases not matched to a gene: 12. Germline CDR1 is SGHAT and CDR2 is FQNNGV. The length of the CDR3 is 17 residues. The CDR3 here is CASSLDGWDSHIEKLFF. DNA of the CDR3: TGTGCCAGCAGCTTAGATGGGTGGGACAGCCATATAGAAAAACTGTTTTTT.

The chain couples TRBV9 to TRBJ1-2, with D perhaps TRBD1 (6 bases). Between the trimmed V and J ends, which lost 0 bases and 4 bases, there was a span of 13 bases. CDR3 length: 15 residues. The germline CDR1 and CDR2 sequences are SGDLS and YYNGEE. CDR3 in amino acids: CASSVGAGDLYGYTF. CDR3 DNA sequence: TGTGCCAGCAGCGTAGGAGCAGGGGATCTCTATGGCTACACCTTC.

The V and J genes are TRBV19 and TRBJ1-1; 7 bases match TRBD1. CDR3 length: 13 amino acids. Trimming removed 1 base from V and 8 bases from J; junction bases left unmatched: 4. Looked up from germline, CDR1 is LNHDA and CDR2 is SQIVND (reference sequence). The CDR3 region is CASSIGGDREAFF. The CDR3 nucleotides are TGTGCCAGTAGTATAGGAGGGGACAGAGAAGCTTTCTTT. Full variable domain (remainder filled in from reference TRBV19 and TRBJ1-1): DGGITQSPKYLFRKEGQNVTLSCEQNLNHDAMYWYRQDPGQGLRLIYYSQIVNDFQKGDIAEGYSVSREKKESFPLTVTSAQKNPTAFYLCASSIGGDREAFFGQGTRLTVV.

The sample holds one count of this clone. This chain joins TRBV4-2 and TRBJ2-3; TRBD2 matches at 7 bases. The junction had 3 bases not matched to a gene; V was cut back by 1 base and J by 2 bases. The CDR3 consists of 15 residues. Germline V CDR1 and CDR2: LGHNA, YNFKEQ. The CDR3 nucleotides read TGTGCCAGCAGCCAAGGCGGGAGTAACACAGATACGCAGTATTTT. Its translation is CASSQGGSNTDTQYF.

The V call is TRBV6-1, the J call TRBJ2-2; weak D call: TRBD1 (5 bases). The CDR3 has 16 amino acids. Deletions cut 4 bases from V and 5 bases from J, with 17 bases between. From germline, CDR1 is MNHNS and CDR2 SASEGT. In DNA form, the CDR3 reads TGTGCCAGCAGTGTTGGGGCAGGGATGGGGACCGGGGAGCTGTTTTTT. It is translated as CASSVGAGMGTGELFF.

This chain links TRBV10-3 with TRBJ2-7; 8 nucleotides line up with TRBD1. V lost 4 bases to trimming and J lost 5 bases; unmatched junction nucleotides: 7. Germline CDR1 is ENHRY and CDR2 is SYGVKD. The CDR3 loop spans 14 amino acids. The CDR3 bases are TGTGCCATCAGTGGACAGGGGAAGGGGCACGAGCAGTACTTC. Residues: CAISGQGKGHEQYF.

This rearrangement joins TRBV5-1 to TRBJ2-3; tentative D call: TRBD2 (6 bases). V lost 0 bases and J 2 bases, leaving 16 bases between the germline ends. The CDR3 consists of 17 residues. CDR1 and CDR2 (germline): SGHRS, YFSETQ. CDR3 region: CASSLAAGRRHTDTQYF. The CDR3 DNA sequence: TGCGCCAGCAGCTTGGCGGCGGGAAGAAGGCACACAGATACGCAGTATTTT.

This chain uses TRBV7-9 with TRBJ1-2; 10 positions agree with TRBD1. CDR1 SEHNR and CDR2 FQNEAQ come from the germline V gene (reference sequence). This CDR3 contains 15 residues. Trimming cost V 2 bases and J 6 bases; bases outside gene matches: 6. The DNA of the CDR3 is TGTGCCAGCAGCTTATTGGGGACAGGGGATGATGGCTACACCTTC. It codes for CASSLLGTGDDGYTF.

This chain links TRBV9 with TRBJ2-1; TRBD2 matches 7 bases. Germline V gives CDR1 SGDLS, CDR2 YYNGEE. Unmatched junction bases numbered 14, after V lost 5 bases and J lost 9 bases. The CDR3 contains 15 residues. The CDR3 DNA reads TGTGCCAGCAGTGAGAGAGGACTAGAGTGGGGTGAGCAGTTCTTC. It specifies CASSERGLEWGEQFF.

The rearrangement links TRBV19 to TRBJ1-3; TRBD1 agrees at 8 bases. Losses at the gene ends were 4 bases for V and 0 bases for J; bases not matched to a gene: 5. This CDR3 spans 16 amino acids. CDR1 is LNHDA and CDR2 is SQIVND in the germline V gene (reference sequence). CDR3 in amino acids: CASSTTGDVSGNTIYF. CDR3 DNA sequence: TGTGCCAGTAGTACGACAGGGGACGTCTCTGGAAACACCATATATTTT.

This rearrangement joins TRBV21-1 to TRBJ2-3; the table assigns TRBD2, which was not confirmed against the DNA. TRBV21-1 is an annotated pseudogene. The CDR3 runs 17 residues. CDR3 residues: CASSKRASGEFADTQYF. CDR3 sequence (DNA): TGTGCCAGCAGCAAACGGGCCAGCGGGGAGTTCGCAGATACGCAGTATTTT.

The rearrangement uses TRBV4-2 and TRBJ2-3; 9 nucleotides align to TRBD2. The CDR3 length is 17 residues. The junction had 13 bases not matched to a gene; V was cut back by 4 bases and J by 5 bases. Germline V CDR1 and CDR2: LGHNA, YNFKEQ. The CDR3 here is CASSPVPGTSLGDTQYF. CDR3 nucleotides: TGTGCCAGCAGCCCAGTACCCGGGACTAGCCTGGGAGATACGCAGTATTTT.

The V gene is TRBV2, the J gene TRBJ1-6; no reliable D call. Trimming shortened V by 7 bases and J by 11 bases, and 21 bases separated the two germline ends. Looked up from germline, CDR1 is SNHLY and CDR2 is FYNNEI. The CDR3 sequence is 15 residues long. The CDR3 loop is CASNALTLTGAPLHF. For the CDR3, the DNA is TGTGCCAGCAATGCTTTGACCCTTACCGGGGCACCCCTCCACTTT. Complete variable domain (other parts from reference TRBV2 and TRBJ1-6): EPEVTQTPSHQVTQMGQEVILRCVPISNHLYFYWYRQILGQKVEFLVSFYNNEISEKSEIFDDQFSVERPDGSNFTLKIRSTKLEDSAMYFCASNALTLTGAPLHFGNGTRLTVT.